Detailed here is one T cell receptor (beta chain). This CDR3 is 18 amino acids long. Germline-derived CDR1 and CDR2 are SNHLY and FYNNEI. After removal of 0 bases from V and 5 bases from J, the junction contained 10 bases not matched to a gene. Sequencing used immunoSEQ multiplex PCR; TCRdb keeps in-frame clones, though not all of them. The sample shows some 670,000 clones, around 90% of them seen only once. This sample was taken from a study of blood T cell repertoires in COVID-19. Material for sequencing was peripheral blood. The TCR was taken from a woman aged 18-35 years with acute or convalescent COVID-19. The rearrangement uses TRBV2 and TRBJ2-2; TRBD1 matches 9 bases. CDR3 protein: CASSEALLGTGLTGELFF. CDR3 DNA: TGTGCCAGCAGTGAAGCGCTTCTTGGGACAGGGTTAACCGGGGAGCTGTTTTTT.